The 16 T cell receptor beta chains in this list originate from one sample, sequenced in a study of early T cells in non-severe SARS-CoV-2 infection. TCRdb independently ran MiXCR on the 5' RACE reads; one entry per CDR3 protein. Among about 100,000 distinct CDR3 sequences listed, about 12% were seen once. Material for sequencing was whole blood. The source of these receptors is an adult who was a healthcare worker with PCR-confirmed SARS-CoV-2 infection or an uninfected control (not recorded which).

This clonotype was seen more than once but under ten times. The V call is TRBV19, the J call TRBJ2-5; the D gene is possibly TRBD1 (6 bases). Trimming pared 2 bases from V and 5 bases from J, leaving 12 bases between. The CDR3 contains 14 residues. Per germline, CDR1 LNHDA and CDR2 SQIVND (reference sequence). In nucleotides, the CDR3 is TGTGCCAGTAGTATACAGGGGCTGGGGGAGACCCAGTACTTC. It encodes CASSIQGLGETQYF.

This clonotype appeared a few times. This chain connects TRBV7-6 to TRBJ1-1; TRBD1 matches 8 bases. This CDR3 spans 18 amino acids. Germline V gene data show CDR1 as SGHVS and CDR2 as FNYEAQ. With V trimmed by 4 bases and J by 0 bases, 13 bases remained unmatched. Here the CDR3 reads CASSSRVGTGNMNTEAFF. The CDR3 nucleotides read TGTGCCAGCAGCTCAAGGGTCGGGACAGGAAACATGAACACTGAAGCTTTCTTT.

This clonotype was recorded many times. The chain links TRBV28 to TRBJ1-1, with 9 bases lining up with TRBD1. Per the germline V gene, CDR1 is MDHEN and CDR2 is SYDVKM. The CDR3 totals 14 residues. V was pared by 5 bases and J by 0 bases, with 1 base of the junction left unmatched. CDR3 protein: CASSGTGMNTEAFF. CDR3 nucleotide sequence: TGTGCCAGCAGTGGGACAGGGATGAACACTGAAGCTTTCTTT.

This rearrangement joins TRBV10-3 to TRBJ1-2; D perhaps matches TRBD1 (5 bases). The V end lost 3 bases, the J end lost 10 bases, and 15 bases lay between the germline ends. This CDR3 spans 13 amino acids. Germline assignment: CDR1 ENHRY and CDR2 SYGVKD. As DNA, the CDR3 is TGTGCCATCAGTGAACAGGAGGCGTCTGCCTACACCTTC. Translated: CAISEQEASAYTF.

This clonotype was observed at least ten times. The chain employs TRBV5-8 and TRBJ2-1, with D maybe TRBD2 (6 bases). The V end lost 4 bases, the J end lost 5 bases, and 16 bases lay between the germline ends. Germline V gene data show CDR1 as SGHTS and CDR2 as YDEGEE. This CDR3 is built from 15 residues. The CDR3 region has the DNA TGTGCCAGCAGCCCGTACCCCGGAGGGCACAATGAGCAGTTCTTC. Translation gives CASSPYPGGHNEQFF.

Remarks on this clonotype: It is likely a read error, because the conserved phenylalanine at the end of the CDR3 is missing. The V gene is TRBV11-2, the J gene TRBJ2-7; TRBD1 matches 7 bases. Germline V gene sequence: CDR1 SGHAT, CDR2 FQNNGV. The CDR3 runs 17 residues. CDR3 protein: CASSLGDWTGPNYEQYS. In DNA, the CDR3 is TGTGCTAGCAGCTTAGGTGATTGGACAGGACCTAACTACGAGCAGTACTCC.

This clonotype has a count of ten or more. The V and J genes are TRBV12-3 or TRBV12-4 and TRBJ1-2; D is undetermined. Trimming pared 6 bases from V and 4 bases from J, leaving 12 bases between. This CDR3 has 13 residues. The CDR3 region is CASRPLGSYGYTF. CDR3 nucleotide sequence: TGTGCCAGCAGGCCCTTAGGGTCCTATGGCTACACCTTC.

This clonotype has a count of ten or more. This chain uses TRBV10-3 with TRBJ1-2, with unresolved D. Germline assignment: CDR1 ENHRY and CDR2 SYGVKD. The CDR3 contains 13 residues. V was shortened by 0 bases and J by 4 bases, with 6 bases between the two germline ends. CDR3 DNA: TGTGCCATCAGTGAGTCTGGTCGCTATGGCTACACCTTC. Protein product: CAISESGRYGYTF.

J is TRBJ1-2 and V is TRBV28; D unclear. Germline V gives CDR1 MDHEN, CDR2 SYDVKM. The CDR3 has 12 residues. Here the CDR3 DNA reads TGTGGCGCTAACACCGCGGTCTATGGCTACACCTTC. It encodes CGANTAVYGYTF.

This clonotype has ten or more counts. The V gene is TRBV6-6, the J gene TRBJ1-1, with TRBD1 matching over 7 bases. Germline CDR1 reads MNHNY; CDR2 reads SVGAGI (reference sequence). The CDR3 has 17 residues. The J segment lost 0 bases and the V segment lost 4 bases, leaving 11 bases of the junction unmatched. In DNA, the CDR3 is TGTGCCAGCAGTTCGAACAGGGGAACCGCGATGAACACTGAAGCTTTCTTT. Translating gives CASSSNRGTAMNTEAFF.

In this sample, this clonotype turned up many times. The chain couples TRBV20-1 to TRBJ2-3; TRBD2 agrees at 7 bases. The CDR3 loop spans 14 amino acids. Germline trimming cut 3 bases from V and 5 bases from J; bases unmatched to any gene: 8. Germline CDR1 DFQATT, CDR2 SNEGSKA (reference sequence). CDR3 protein: CSASHQRGVDTQYF. CDR3 nucleotide sequence: TGCAGTGCTAGTCATCAGCGGGGTGTAGATACGCAGTATTTT.

This clonotype was observed at least ten times. The chain carries TRBV4-1 and TRBJ1-5, with D possibly TRBD1 on 6 matching bases. The V gene's germline CDR1 is MGHRA and CDR2 YSYEKL. CDR3 length: 17 amino acids. Trimming removed 2 bases at V and 7 bases at J, with 21 bases between. The CDR3 is CASSQIPWGQRFQPQHF. In DNA form, the CDR3 reads TGCGCCAGCAGCCAAATTCCCTGGGGACAACGGTTCCAGCCCCAGCATTTT.

The sample holds a few counts of this clonotype. This chain joins TRBV28 and TRBJ2-3, with TRBD2 matching over 10 bases. V shed 5 bases, J shed 4 bases, and the junction held 6 bases outside the gene matches. The CDR3 totals 15 residues. CDR1 and CDR2 (germline): MDHEN, SYDVKM. The CDR3 DNA sequence: TGTGCCAGCAGTGAAGCGGGGGGGCTCCCAGATACGCAGTATTTT. Protein: CASSEAGGLPDTQYF. The variable domain in full, completed from reference TRBV28 and TRBJ2-3, reads DVKVTQSSRYLVKRTGEKVFLECVQDMDHENMFWYRQDPGLGLRLIYFSYDVKMKEKGDIPEGYSVSREKKERFSLILESASTNQTSMYLCASSEAGGLPDTQYFGPGTRLTVL.

This rearrangement joins TRBV15 to TRBJ1-1; TRBD1 is a possible D gene (5 bases). Per germline, CDR1 LNHNV and CDR2 YYDKDF (reference sequence). The CDR3 totals 14 residues. Trimming took off 5 bases at V and 2 bases at J, with 12 bases between the two ends. CDR3 in DNA: TGTGCCACCAGCCCCCGGGACCCCAACACTGAAGCTTTCTTT. Its translation: CATSPRDPNTEAFF.

This clonotype was picked up a small number of times. The chain links TRBV4-3 to TRBJ1-1; maybe TRBD1 (6 bases). This CDR3 is 15 amino acids long. V was clipped by 0 bases and J by 6 bases, with 14 bases between them. CDR1 LGHNA and CDR2 YSLEER come from the germline V gene. CDR3 DNA sequence: TGCGCCAGCAGCCAAGATCAGGAGGGGGTCTCTGAAGCTTTCTTT. It encodes CASSQDQEGVSEAFF.

The chain couples TRBV6-2 or TRBV6-3 to TRBJ1-5; 8 nucleotides match TRBD1. This CDR3 is built from 16 residues. J was trimmed by 9 bases and V by 6 bases; bases with no gene match: 16. CDR1 is MNHEY, CDR2 SVGEGT, per germline. The CDR3 is CASRRGTGGQNWPQHF. The CDR3 DNA reads TGTGCCAGCAGACGCGGGACAGGCGGGCAGAATTGGCCCCAGCATTTT.